The clone carrying this T cell receptor (beta chain) was found once. The antigen is not known. The data were obtained in a study of CD8+CD57+ T cells in acquired aplastic anemia. Findings of the study overall: Between patients and controls, CD8+ Simpson's diversity did not vary significantly.

Patients chosen for sequencing had shown CD8+CD57+ cell expansion by flow cytometry. Genomic DNA templated the TCR beta VDJ and CDR3 profiling. Each CDR3 protein is one row after TCRdb ran MiXCR on the reads. The sample records about 98,000 distinct CDR3 sequences, around 68% being singletons. The TCR originated in a human donor with aplastic anemia. Sequenced material: sorted CD4+, CD8+, or CD8+CD57+ T cells (not recorded which) from PBMCs.

CDR3 protein: CSARYGGARNTEAFF. Written as DNA, the CDR3 is TGCAGTGCTAGATACGGCGGGGCAAGGAACACTGAAGCTTTCTTT. V and J are TRBV20-1 and TRBJ1-1, with D possibly matching TRBD1 (5 bases). This CDR3 is built from 15 residues. Germline CDR1 DFQATT, CDR2 SNEGSKA (reference sequence). The V gene lost 2 bases and the J gene lost 1 base, with 14 bases spanning the gap.